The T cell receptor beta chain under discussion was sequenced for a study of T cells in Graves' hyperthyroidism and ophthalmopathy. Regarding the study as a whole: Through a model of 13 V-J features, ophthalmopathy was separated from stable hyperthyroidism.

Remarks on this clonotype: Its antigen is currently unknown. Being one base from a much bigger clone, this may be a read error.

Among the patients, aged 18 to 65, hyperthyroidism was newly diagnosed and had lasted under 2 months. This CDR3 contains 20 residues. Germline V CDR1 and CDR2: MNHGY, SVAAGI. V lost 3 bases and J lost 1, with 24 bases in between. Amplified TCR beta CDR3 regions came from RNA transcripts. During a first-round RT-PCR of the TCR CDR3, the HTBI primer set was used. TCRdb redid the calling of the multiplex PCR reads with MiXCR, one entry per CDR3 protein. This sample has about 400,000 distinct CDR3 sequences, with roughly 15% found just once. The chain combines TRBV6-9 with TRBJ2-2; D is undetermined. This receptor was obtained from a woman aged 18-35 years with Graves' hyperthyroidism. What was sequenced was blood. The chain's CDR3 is CASSYEPGRVLVLNTGELFF. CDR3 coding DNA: TGTGCCAGCAGTTACGAACCTGGACGTGTCCTTGTCTTGAACACCGGGGAGCTGTTTTTT.